This T cell receptor (beta chain) is from a study of T cell responses to AZD1222 COVID-19 vaccine. The CDR3 has 13 amino acids. V lost 7 bases and J 5 bases, leaving 9 bases between the germline ends. Germline CDR1 is SNHLY and CDR2 is FYNNEI. Notes on this clone: Its matching antigen is unknown. The sample contains more than one DNA sequence encoding this CDR3.

Libraries were prepared by immunoSEQ multiplex PCR; TCRdb keeps only in-frame clonotypes and omits some of them. The top ten clones hold about 8% of a sample with about 68,000 clones, more than 70% of them seen once. Study-level results: Rises in breadth and depth of Spike-specific TCRs came after two AZD1222 doses.

This sequence originates from an adult in good health. The gene calls are TRBV2 and TRBJ1-6, with a tentative D call TRBD1 (6 bases). Sequences were derived from peripheral blood, sampled on day 0 of AZD1222 vaccination. The CDR3 region has the DNA TGTGCCAGCAAGGGGGGAAATAATTCACCCCTCCACTTT. This translates into CASKGGNNSPLHF.